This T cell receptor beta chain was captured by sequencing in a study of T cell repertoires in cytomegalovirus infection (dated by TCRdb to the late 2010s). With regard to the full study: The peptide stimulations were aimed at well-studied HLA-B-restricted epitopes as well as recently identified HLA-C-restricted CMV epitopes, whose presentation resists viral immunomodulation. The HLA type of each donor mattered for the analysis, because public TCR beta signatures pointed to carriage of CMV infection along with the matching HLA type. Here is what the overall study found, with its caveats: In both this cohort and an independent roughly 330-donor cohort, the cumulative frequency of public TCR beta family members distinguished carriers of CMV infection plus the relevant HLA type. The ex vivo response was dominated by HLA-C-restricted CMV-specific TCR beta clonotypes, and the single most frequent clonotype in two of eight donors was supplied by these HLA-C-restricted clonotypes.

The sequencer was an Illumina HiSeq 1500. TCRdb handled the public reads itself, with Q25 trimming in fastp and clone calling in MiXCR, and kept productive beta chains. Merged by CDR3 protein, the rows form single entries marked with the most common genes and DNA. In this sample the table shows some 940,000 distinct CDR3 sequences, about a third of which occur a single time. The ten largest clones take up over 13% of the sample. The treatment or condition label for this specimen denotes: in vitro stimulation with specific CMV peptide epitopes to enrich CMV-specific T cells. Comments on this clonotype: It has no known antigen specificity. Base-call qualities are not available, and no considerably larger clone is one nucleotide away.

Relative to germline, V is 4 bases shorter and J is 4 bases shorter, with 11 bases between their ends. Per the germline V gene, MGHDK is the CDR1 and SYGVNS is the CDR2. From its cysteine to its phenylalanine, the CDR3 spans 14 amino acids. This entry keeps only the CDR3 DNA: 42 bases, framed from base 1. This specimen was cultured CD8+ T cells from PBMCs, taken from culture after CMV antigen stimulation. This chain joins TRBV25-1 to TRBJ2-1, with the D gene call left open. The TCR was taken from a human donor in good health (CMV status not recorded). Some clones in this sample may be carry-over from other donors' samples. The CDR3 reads CASSVMGGYNEQFF. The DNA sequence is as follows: TGTGCCAGCAGTGTCATGGGCGGTTACAATGAGCAGTTCTTC.